The rows below give T cell receptor beta chains drawn from one sample of a study of PD-L1 blockade in urothelial cancer. Measured with immunoSEQ multiplex PCR; TCRdb has only the in-frame clones, and not every one. The sample lists 85,000 to 100,000 clones, more than 85% seen once, with around a tenth in the top ten. The sample here was PBMCs, taken around atezolizumab (anti-PD-L1) treatment. The receptors stem from a man in his 60s with urothelial cancer. Each CDR3 is given with its conserved first and last residue. The order of the fields is J gene, D gene, V gene, clone size, CDR3 protein, CDR3 DNA. D genes are given only for firm matches. Size values are once, few and many counts, or a class for expanded clones, and some rows have none.

TRBJ1-2 | TRBD1 | TRBV7-2 | . | CASSAGTGWDYGYTF | TGTGCCAGCAGCGCCGGGACAGGGTGGGACTATGGCTACACCTTC
TRBJ2-5 | TRBD2 | TRBV9 | . | CASSTRGIAGRETQYF | TGTGCCAGCAGCACCCGGGGGATAGCGGGGCGAGAGACCCAGTACTTC
TRBJ1-6 | . | TRBV4-2 | once | CASSQGYLGENSPLHF | TGTGCCAGCAGCCAAGGTTATCTGGGAGAGAATTCACCCCTCCACTTT
TRBJ2-1 | . | TRBV4-3 | few | CASSQESPTYNEQFF | TGCGCCAGCAGCCAAGAGAGCCCGACCTACAATGAGCAGTTCTTC
TRBJ1-1 | . | TRBV19 | . | CASSILWPPNTEAFF | TGTGCCAGTAGTATTCTTTGGCCTCCGAACACTGAAGCTTTCTTT
TRBJ2-4 | TRBD1 | TRBV6-1 | . | CASSETTGQLKNIQYF | TGTGCCAGCAGTGAAACCACGGGACAGCTTAAAAACATTCAGTACTTC
TRBJ1-1 | TRBD1 | TRBV30 | . | CAWTKTDRVTEAFF | TGTGCCTGGACCAAAACCGACAGGGTCACTGAAGCTTTCTTT
TRBJ1-1 | TRBD1 | TRBV5-1 | . | CASSDRDRGRSTEAFF | TGCGCCAGCAGCGACCGGGACAGGGGGCGTAGCACTGAAGCTTTCTTT
TRBJ1-3 | . | TRBV5-4 | . | CASSIPSGNTIYF | TGTGCCAGCAGTATCCCCTCTGGAAACACCATATATTTT
TRBJ2-5 | . | TRBV6-5 | . | CASSYYGRDGETQYF | TGTGCCAGCAGTTACTATGGGCGGGACGGCGAGACCCAGTACTTC
TRBJ2-3 | TRBD1 | TRBV7-3 | . | CASSYNRGWTDTQYF | TGTGCCAGCAGCTACAACAGGGGTTGGACAGATACGCAGTATTTT
TRBJ2-1 | . | TRBV5-4 | . | CASSLAGVNKNEQFF | TGTGCCAGCAGCTTGGCGGGAGTAAATAAGAATGAGCAGTTCTTC
TRBJ2-1 | TRBD2 | TRBV30 | . | CASPGLANEQFF | TGTGCCTCGCCGGGACTAGCAAATGAGCAGTTCTTC
TRBJ2-1 | . | TRBV7-9 | . | CASSLEGGAGDNEQFF | TGTGCCAGCAGCTTAGAAGGGGGGGCGGGAGACAATGAGCAGTTCTTC
TRBJ2-3 | . | TRBV7-2 | . | CASSLGAQGRLNGDTQYF | TGTGCCAGCAGTTTAGGCGCACAGGGAAGGCTTAACGGAGATACGCAGTATTTT
TRBJ2-1 | TRBD2 | TRBV10-1 | . | CASSDQTSGISYNEQFF | TGCGCCAGCAGTGACCAGACTAGCGGGATAAGCTACAATGAGCAGTTCTTC
TRBJ1-4 | . | TRBV28 | . | CASGLGATNEKLFF | TGTGCCAGCGGACTGGGCGCAACTAATGAAAAACTGTTTTTT
TRBJ1-3 | . | TRBV7-6 | . | CASSLVETGNTIYF | TGTGCCAGCAGCTTAGTAGAGACTGGAAACACCATATATTTT
TRBJ2-7 | TRBD2 | TRBV7-2 | . | CASSDRAGGKSYEQYF | TGTGCCAGCAGCGATAGGGCGGGAGGAAAGTCTTACGAGCAGTACTTC
TRBJ2-3 | TRBD1 | TRBV5-4 | . | CASSLAGQTDTQYF | TGTGCCAGCAGCTTGGCGGGACAGACAGATACGCAGTATTTT
TRBJ2-5 | . | TRBV5-1 | few | CASSLLSGGEDQETQYF | TGCGCCAGCAGCTTGTTATCTGGCGGGGAGGACCAAGAGACCCAGTACTTC
TRBJ1-2 | . | TRBV6-5 | . | CASSSRENYGYTF | TGTGCCAGCAGTTCCCGGGAGAACTATGGCTACACCTTC
TRBJ1-1 | TRBD1 | TRBV7-2 | . | CASSPGTANTEAFF | TGTGCCAGCAGCCCCGGGACAGCGAACACTGAAGCTTTCTTT
TRBJ2-7 | . | TRBV28 | . | CASSLNGYEQYF | TGTGCCAGCAGTCTCAACGGCTACGAGCAGTACTTC
TRBJ2-7 | TRBD2 | TRBV27 | . | CASSFGAGGYEQYF | TGTGCCAGCAGTTTTGGAGCGGGGGGGTACGAGCAGTACTTC
TRBJ2-1 | . | TRBV7-3 | . | CASSSQSTSNEQFF | TGTGCCAGCAGCTCGCAATCGACTAGCAATGAGCAGTTCTTC
TRBJ2-5 | . | TRBV2 | . | CASSEQAGAIQETQYF | TGTGCCAGCAGTGAGCAGGCAGGGGCAATCCAAGAGACCCAGTACTTC
TRBJ1-4 | . | TRBV29-1 | . | CSVVPSGEKLFF | TGCAGCGTTGTACCCTCAGGGGAAAAACTGTTTTTT
TRBJ2-7 | TRBD2 | TRBV10-2 | . | CASSPGTSGIYEQYF | TGCGCCAGCAGCCCCGGGACTAGCGGGATTTACGAGCAGTACTTC
TRBJ2-7 | . | TRBV6-5 | once | CASSYSRTSYEQYF | TGTGCCAGCAGTTACTCCCGGACTTCCTACGAGCAGTACTTC
TRBJ2-3 | TRBD2 | TRBV5-1 | . | CASSLAGLAGVDTQYF | TGCGCCAGCAGCTTGGCGGGACTAGCGGGAGTGGATACGCAGTATTTT
TRBJ1-1 | . | TRBV5-4 | . | CASSLMAAGNTEAFF | TGTGCCAGCAGCTTGATGGCCGCAGGGAACACTGAAGCTTTCTTT
TRBJ2-1 | TRBD2 | TRBV7-2 | . | CASSLHSGSLVYNEQFF | TGTGCCAGCAGCTTACACAGCGGGAGCTTGGTTTACAATGAGCAGTTCTTC
TRBJ1-2 | . | TRBV6-6 | . | CAISTTGENYGYTF | TGTGCCATCTCTACGACCGGGGAGAACTATGGCTACACCTTC
TRBJ1-6 | . | TRBV6-5 | . | CASSYVGRGSSPLHF | TGTGCCAGCAGTTACGTGGGGAGGGGATCTTCACCCCTCCACTTT
TRBJ2-2 | TRBD1 | TRBV9 | . | CASSVGTGDNTGELFF | TGTGCCAGCAGCGTTGGGACAGGGGATAACACCGGGGAGCTGTTTTTT
TRBJ2-1 | TRBD1 | TRBV5-4 | . | CASSLRRQGHNEQFF | TGTGCCAGCAGCTTGCGGAGACAGGGGCACAATGAGCAGTTCTTC
TRBJ2-7 | TRBD2 | TRBV5-1 | . | CASKLAGGLLAEQYF | TGCGCCAGCAAACTAGCGGGAGGTCTCCTTGCCGAGCAGTACTTC
TRBJ2-1 | TRBD2 | TRBV2 | . | CATGTSSRNEQFF | TGTGCCACAGGGACTAGCAGCAGAAATGAGCAGTTCTTC
TRBJ2-2 | . | TRBV28 | once | CASSPPRVTGELFF | TGTGCCAGCAGCCCGCCCAGGGTGACCGGGGAGCTGTTTTTT
TRBJ1-4 | . | TRBV7-2 | . | CASSLFRGGLFF | TGTGCCAGCAGCTTGTTCAGGGGTGGCCTGTTTTTT
TRBJ2-7 | . | TRBV6-1 | . | CASSEEFSSYEQYF | TGTGCCAGCAGTGAAGAATTCAGCTCCTACGAGCAGTACTTC
TRBJ1-3 | . | TRBV4-3 | . | CASSQDQALSGNTIYF | TGCGCCAGCAGCCAAGATCAGGCACTCTCCGGAAACACCATATATTTT
TRBJ2-5 | . | TRBV7-2 | . | CASSLAQETQYF | TGTGCCAGCAGCTTAGCGCAGGAGACCCAGTACTTC
TRBJ1-4 | . | TRBV5-6 | . | CASSGGGITRSTNEKLFF | TGTGCCAGCAGCGGGGGGGGAATTACCAGGTCAACTAATGAAAAACTGTTTTTT
TRBJ2-1 | . | TRBV5-1 | . | CASRDLSGYSNEQFF | TGCGCCAGCAGGGACCTGAGCGGCTACTCCAATGAGCAGTTCTTC
TRBJ2-3 | . | TRBV9 | . | CASSVGRGADTQYF | TGTGCCAGCAGCGTAGGGAGGGGCGCAGATACGCAGTATTTT
TRBJ1-6 | . | TRBV7-2 | . | CASSPGGESPLHF | TGTGCCAGCAGCCCGGGGGGGGAATCACCCCTCCACTTT
TRBJ1-5 | TRBD1 | TRBV2 | . | CASSFDRVGNQPQHF | TGTGCCAGCAGTTTTGACAGGGTGGGCAATCAGCCCCAGCATTTT
TRBJ1-5 | . | TRBV28 | . | CASSLPTGGTQPQHF | TGTGCCAGCAGCTTACCGACGGGGGGCACTCAGCCCCAGCATTTT
TRBJ2-2 | . | TRBV4-2 | . | CASSPEVNTGELFF | TGTGCCAGCAGCCCGGAGGTCAACACCGGGGAGCTGTTTTTT
TRBJ2-6 | . | TRBV6-5 | . | CASKEPGANVLTF | TGTGCCAGCAAAGAGCCTGGGGCCAACGTCCTGACTTTC
TRBJ1-3 | TRBD1 | TRBV7-2 | . | CASSPTRGVGNTIYF | TGTGCCAGCAGCCCCACCAGGGGGGTTGGAAACACCATATATTTT
TRBJ2-3 | . | TRBV20-1 | . | CSANRVDTQYF | TGCAGTGCAAACAGGGTCGATACGCAGTATTTT
TRBJ2-1 | TRBD1 | TRBV6-6 | . | CASSYNGDSRGEQFF | TGTGCCAGCAGTTACAATGGGGACAGCCGAGGGGAGCAGTTCTTC
TRBJ1-3 | . | TRBV9 | . | CASSAVAGLGNTIYF | TGTGCCAGCAGCGCAGTTGCAGGGTTGGGAAACACCATATATTTT
TRBJ2-1 | . | TRBV5-1 | once | CASSEGLSYNEQFF | TGCGCCAGCAGCGAGGGATTATCCTACAATGAGCAGTTCTTC
TRBJ2-1 | TRBD2 | TRBV2 | . | CASSDSSGRGYNEQFF | TGTGCCAGCAGTGATTCTAGCGGGAGGGGTTACAATGAGCAGTTCTTC
TRBJ2-7 | TRBD2 | TRBV6-6 | . | CASRVRAGDYEQYF | TGTGCCAGCAGGGTCCGTGCGGGGGACTACGAGCAGTACTTC